Detailed here is one TCR beta chain. Its antigen is as yet unknown. Unique molecular identifiers were used in preparing the TCRbeta library. TCRdb fed the PCR reads into MiXCR, producing one record per CDR3 protein. The sample has 350,000 to 500,000 distinct CDR3 sequences, about 45% seen once; the top ten hold under 35%. The entry originates in a study of T-cell reconstitution after alpha-beta-depleted transplantation in children. J was trimmed by 3 bases and V by 0 bases; bases with no gene match: 6. CDR1 is SGDLS, CDR2 YYNGEE, per germline. The CDR3 spans 16 residues. Study-wide results and limits: Several hundred graft clones that had expanded were reportedly the source of alpha-beta T cells about two months after transplant.

The chain carries TRBV9 and TRBJ2-5, with 9 bases fitting TRBD2. This sequence was found in a girl aged 2 to 9 with aplastic anemia, due to receive a stem cell transplant. The source material was PBMCs, sampled before TCRalphabeta/CD19-depleted stem cell transplant. CDR3 DNA: TGTGCCAGCAGCGTAGAGGCGGGAGGGGGAGAAGAGACCCAGTACTTC. It codes for CASSVEAGGGEETQYF. The complete variable domain, with remaining parts taken from reference TRBV9 and TRBJ2-5, reads DSGVTQTPKHLITATGQRVTLRCSPRSGDLSVYWYQQSLDQGLQFLIQYYNGEERAKGNILERFSAQQFPDLHSELNLSSLELGDSALYFCASSVEAGGGEETQYFGPGTRLLVL.